These 4 T cell receptor beta chains came from one sample sequenced in a study of blood T cell repertoires in COVID-19. Only in-frame clones appear in the TCRdb table, and some are missing; sequencing was by immunoSEQ multiplex PCR. Of tens of thousands of clones listed, about 83% are singletons. The sample was peripheral blood. The origin of the receptors is a human donor in a cohort sampled during active COVID-19.

V is TRBV19 and J is TRBJ2-4; 11 nucleotides match TRBD2. With 9 bases clipped from V and 1 base from J, the junction kept 11 bases outside the gene matches. Per the germline V gene, CDR1 is LNHDA and CDR2 is SQIVND (reference sequence). The CDR3 runs 17 residues. The CDR3 loop is CARFIAGGPDAKNIQYF. For the CDR3, the DNA is TGTGCCAGGTTTATAGCGGGAGGGCCTGATGCCAAAAACATTCAGTACTTC.

The chain employs TRBV20-1 and TRBJ2-1; 9 bases map to TRBD2. The V gene end was trimmed by 3 bases and the J gene end by 6 bases; junction bases not matched to a gene: 12. Germline CDR1 DFQATT, CDR2 SNEGSKA (reference sequence). This CDR3 region has 16 residues. As DNA, the CDR3 is TGCAGTGCTAGTGTCCCCTTCGGCGGGAGGGCCAATGAGCAGTTCTTC. Its translation: CSASVPFGGRANEQFF.

The genes are TRBV28 and TRBJ2-3; TRBD1 agrees at 8 bases. Trimming cost V 4 bases and J 5 bases; bases outside gene matches: 14. Germline V gene lookup returns CDR1 MDHEN and CDR2 SYDVKM. The CDR3 length is 17 residues. The CDR3 nucleotides read TGTGCCAGCAGTTACCTTACACAGGGGGATTTAGGAGATACGCAGTATTTT. This codes for CASSYLTQGDLGDTQYF.

The V gene is TRBV30, the J gene TRBJ2-3, with TRBD2 matching over 7 bases. The CDR3 spans 15 residues. The V gene end was trimmed by 4 bases and the J gene end by 0 bases; junction bases not matched to a gene: 7. Germline values: CDR1 GTSNPN, CDR2 SVGIG (reference sequence). CDR3 nucleotide sequence: TGTGCCTGGAATAGTGGAGCGGGAAGCACAGATACGCAGTATTTT. Translating it yields CAWNSGAGSTDTQYF.